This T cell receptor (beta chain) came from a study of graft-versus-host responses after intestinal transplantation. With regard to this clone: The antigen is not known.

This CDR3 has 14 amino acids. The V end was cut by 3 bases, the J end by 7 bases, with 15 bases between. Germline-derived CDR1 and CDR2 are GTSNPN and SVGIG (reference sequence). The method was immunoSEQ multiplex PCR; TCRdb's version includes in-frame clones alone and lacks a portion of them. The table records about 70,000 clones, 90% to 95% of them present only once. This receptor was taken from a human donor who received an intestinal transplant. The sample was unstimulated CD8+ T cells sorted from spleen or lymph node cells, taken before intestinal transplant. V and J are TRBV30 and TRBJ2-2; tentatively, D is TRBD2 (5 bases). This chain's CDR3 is CAWSRGASGGELFF. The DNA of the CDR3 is TGTGCCTGGAGCCGGGGAGCCTCCGGCGGGGAGCTGTTTTTT.